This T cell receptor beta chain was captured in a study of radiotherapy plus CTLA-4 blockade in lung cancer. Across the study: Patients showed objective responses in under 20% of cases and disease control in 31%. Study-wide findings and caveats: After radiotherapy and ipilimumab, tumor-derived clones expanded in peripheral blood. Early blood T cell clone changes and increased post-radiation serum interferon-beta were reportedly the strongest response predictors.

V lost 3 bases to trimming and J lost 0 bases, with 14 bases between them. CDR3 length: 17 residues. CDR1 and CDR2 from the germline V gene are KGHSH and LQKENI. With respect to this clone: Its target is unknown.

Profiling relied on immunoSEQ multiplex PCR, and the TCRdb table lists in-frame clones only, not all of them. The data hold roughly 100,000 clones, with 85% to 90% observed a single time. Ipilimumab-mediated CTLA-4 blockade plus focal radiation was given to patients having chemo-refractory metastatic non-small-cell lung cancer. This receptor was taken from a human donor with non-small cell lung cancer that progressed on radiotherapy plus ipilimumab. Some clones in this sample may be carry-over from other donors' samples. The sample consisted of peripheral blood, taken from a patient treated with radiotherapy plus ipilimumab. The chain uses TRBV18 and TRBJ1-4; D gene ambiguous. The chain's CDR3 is CASSPGENYATNEKLFF. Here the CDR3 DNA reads TGTGCCAGCTCACCTGGGGAGAACTATGCAACTAATGAAAAACTGTTTTTT.